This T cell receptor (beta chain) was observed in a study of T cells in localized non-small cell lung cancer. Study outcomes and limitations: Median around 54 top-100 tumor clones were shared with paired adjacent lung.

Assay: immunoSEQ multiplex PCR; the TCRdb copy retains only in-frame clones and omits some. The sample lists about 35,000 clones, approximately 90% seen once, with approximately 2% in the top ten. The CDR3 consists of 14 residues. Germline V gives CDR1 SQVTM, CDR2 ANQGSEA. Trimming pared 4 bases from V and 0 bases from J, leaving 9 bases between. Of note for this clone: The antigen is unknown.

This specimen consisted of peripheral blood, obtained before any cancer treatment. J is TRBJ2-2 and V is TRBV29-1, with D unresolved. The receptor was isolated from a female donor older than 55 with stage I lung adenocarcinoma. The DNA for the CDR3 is TGCAGCGTTGTTAGTAACGCGAACACCGGGGAGCTGTTTTTT. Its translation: CSVVSNANTGELFF.